Here is one TCR beta chain with its context. Repertoires were generated with immunoSEQ multiplex PCR, while TCRdb's copy carries only in-frame clones and drops some. The table lists hundreds of thousands of clones, 70% to 90% of them singletons, with roughly 2% in the top ten. Germline CDR1 SGHDT, CDR2 YYEEEE. The CDR3 covers 15 residues. The ends lost 0 bases at V and 2 bases at J; junction bases unmatched: 4. The data are from a study of blood T cell repertoires in COVID-19. This sequence originates from a woman under 30 with acute COVID-19. The chain carries TRBV5-6 and TRBJ2-7; 8 nucleotides agree with TRBD2. Sequencing was performed on PBMCs or T cells enriched from blood (not recorded which). CDR3 protein: CASSLGAGETYEQYF. In DNA form, the CDR3 reads TGTGCCAGCAGCTTGGGAGCGGGAGAAACCTACGAGCAGTACTTC. Looking up the rest from reference TRBV5-6 and TRBJ2-7 gives the full variable domain: DAGVTQSPTHLIKTRGQQVTLRCSPKSGHDTVSWYQQALGQGPQFIFQYYEEEERQRGNFPDRFSGHQFPNYSSELNVNALLLGDSALYLCASSLGAGETYEQYFGPGTRLTVT.